These T cell receptor beta chains were read from a single sample in a study of blood T cell repertoires in COVID-19. The data were produced by immunoSEQ multiplex PCR, yet TCRdb's version contains in-frame clones alone and is incomplete. The sample lists around 98,000 clones, 70% to 90% seen once, with 4% to 5.5% in the top ten. Input material: peripheral blood. These TCRs come from a man between 70 and 80 years old with acute or convalescent COVID-19. Each CDR3 is given with its conserved first and last residue. The D gene is left open where the match is weak. Rows give clone size only sometimes, using once, few, many, or a class for an expanded clone.

cdr3_aa	cdr3_nt	d_call	v_call	j_call	clone_size
CASAEGQMNEKLFF	TGCGCCAGTGCGGAGGGACAGATGAATGAAAAACTGTTTTTT	TRBD1	TRBV10-2	TRBJ1-4	-
CASSDRVVGGNTEAFF	TGTGCCAGCAGTGATAGGGTGGTGGGGGGGAACACTGAAGCTTTCTTT	-	TRBV2	TRBJ1-1	few
CASSPTIESSGNTIYF	TGTGCCAGCTCACCCACAATCGAATCCTCTGGAAACACCATATATTTT	-	TRBV18	TRBJ1-3	once
CASSSWRAASMNTEAFF	TGTGCCAGCAGCTCCTGGAGGGCAGCCTCAATGAACACTGAAGCTTTCTTT	-	TRBV7-9	TRBJ1-1	few
CASSPRTGSNQPQHF	TGCGCCAGCAGCCCACGGACAGGGAGCAATCAGCCCCAGCATTTT	TRBD1	TRBV5-1	TRBJ1-5	-
CASSEGPAGMSNEKLFF	TGTGCCAGCAGTGAAGGACCAGCGGGGATGTCTAATGAAAAACTGTTTTTT	-	TRBV2	TRBJ1-4	-
CAISGLAGDGNEQFF	TGTGCCATCAGTGGTCTAGCGGGGGATGGCAATGAGCAGTTCTTC	TRBD2	TRBV10-3	TRBJ2-1	-
CASSTYLIILSEELFF	TGTGCCAGTAGTACTTACTTAATTATACTATCGGAGGAGCTGTTTTTT	-	TRBV19	TRBJ2-2	-
CASSSGTGYTNYGYTF	TGCGCCAGCAGCTCCGGGACAGGATATACTAACTATGGCTACACCTTC	TRBD1	TRBV5-1	TRBJ1-2	few
CASSQITGTGGLDTQYF	TGTGCCAGCAGCCAAATTACAGGGACAGGGGGCTTAGATACGCAGTATTTT	TRBD1	TRBV3-1/TRBV3-2	TRBJ2-3	-
CAWSWDIRTSGNTIYF	TGTGCCTGGAGTTGGGACATTCGTACCTCTGGAAACACCATATATTTT	-	TRBV30	TRBJ1-3	-
CASSSGVMNTEAFF	TGCGCCAGCAGCTCGGGGGTCATGAACACTGAAGCTTTCTTT	-	TRBV5-1	TRBJ1-1	-
CASSLSGGAENEKLFF	TGTGCCAGCAGCCTCTCAGGGGGCGCGGAAAATGAAAAACTGTTTTTT	TRBD1	TRBV5-6	TRBJ1-4	-
CASSFTGGLFTNEKLFF	TGCGCCAGCAGCTTCACAGGGGGCCTTTTTACTAATGAAAAACTGTTTTTT	TRBD1	TRBV5-1	TRBJ1-4	-
CASSKVASGAPAGEQFF	TGTGCCAGTAGTAAGGTGGCTAGCGGGGCCCCGGCCGGTGAGCAGTTCTTC	TRBD2	TRBV19	TRBJ2-1	-
CASSVGGSNQPQHF	TGTGCCAGCAGCGTAGGAGGTAGCAATCAGCCCCAGCATTTT	-	TRBV9	TRBJ1-5	-
CTSSPRQASSSGNTIYF	TGCACCAGCAGCCCCAGACAGGCCTCGAGCTCTGGAAACACCATATATTTT	-	TRBV1	TRBJ1-3	-